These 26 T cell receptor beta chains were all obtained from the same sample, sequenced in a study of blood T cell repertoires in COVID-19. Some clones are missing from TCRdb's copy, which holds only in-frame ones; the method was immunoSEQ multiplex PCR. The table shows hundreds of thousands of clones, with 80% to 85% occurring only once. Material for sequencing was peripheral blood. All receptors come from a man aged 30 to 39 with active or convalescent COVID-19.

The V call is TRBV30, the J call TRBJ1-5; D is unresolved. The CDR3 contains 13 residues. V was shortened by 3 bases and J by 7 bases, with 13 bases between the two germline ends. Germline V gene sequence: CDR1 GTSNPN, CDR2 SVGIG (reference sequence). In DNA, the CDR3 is TGTGCCTGGAGCCCCGGGGAGAGGCAGCCCCAGCATTTT. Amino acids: CAWSPGERQPQHF.

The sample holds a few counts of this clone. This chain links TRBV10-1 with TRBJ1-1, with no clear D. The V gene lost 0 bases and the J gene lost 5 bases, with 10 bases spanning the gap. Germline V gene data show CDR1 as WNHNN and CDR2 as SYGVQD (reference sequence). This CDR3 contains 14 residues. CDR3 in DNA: TGCGCCAGCAGTGAGTCTGGTGGCGGGACTGAAGCTTTCTTT. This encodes CASSESGGGTEAFF.

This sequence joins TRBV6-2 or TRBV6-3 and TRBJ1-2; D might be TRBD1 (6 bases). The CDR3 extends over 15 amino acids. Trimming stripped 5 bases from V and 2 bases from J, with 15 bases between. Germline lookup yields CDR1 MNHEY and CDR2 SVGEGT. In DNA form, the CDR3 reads TGTGCCAGCAGTGAGGGACACATAAGAAACTATGGCTACACCTTC. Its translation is CASSEGHIRNYGYTF.

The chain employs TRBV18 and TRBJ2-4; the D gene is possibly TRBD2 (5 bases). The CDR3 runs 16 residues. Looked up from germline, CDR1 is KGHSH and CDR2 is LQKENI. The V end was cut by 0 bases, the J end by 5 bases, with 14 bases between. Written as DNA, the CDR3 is TGTGCCAGCTCACCACCCGGACGGGGTCTTCAAAACATTCAGTACTTC. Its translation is CASSPPGRGLQNIQYF.

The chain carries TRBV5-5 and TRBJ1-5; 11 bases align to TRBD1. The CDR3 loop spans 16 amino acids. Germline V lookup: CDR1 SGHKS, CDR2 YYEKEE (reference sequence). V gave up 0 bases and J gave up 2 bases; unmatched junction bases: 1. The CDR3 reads CASSLGDRGGNQPQHF. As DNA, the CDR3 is TGTGCCAGCAGCTTGGGGGACAGGGGGGGCAATCAGCCCCAGCATTTT.

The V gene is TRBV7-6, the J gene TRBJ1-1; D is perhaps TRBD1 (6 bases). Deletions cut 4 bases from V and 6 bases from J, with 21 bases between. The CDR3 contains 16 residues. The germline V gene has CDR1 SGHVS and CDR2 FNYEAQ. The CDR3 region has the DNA TGTGCCAGCAGCTGGGGGGGCGCCTCAAGATACGCTGAAGCTTTCTTT. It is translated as CASSWGGASRYAEAFF.

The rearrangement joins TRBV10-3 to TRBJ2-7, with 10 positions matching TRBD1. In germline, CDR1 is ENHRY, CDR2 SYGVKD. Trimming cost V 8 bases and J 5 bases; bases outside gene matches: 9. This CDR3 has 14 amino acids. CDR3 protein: CAIGQGDRTHEQYF. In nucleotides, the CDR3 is TGTGCCATCGGACAGGGGGACAGGACCCACGAGCAGTACTTC.

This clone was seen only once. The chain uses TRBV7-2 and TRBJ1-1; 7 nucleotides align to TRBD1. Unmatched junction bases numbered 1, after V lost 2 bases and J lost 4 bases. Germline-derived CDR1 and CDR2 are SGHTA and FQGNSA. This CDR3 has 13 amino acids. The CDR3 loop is CASSLRQGTEAFF. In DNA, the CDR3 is TGTGCCAGCAGCTTACGACAGGGCACTGAAGCTTTCTTT.

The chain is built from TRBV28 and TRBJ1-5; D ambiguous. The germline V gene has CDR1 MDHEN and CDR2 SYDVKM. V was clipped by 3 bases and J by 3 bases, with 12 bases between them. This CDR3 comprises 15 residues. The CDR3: CASSLAGRHNQPQHF. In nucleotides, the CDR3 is TGTGCCAGCAGTTTGGCGGGCAGGCACAATCAGCCCCAGCATTTT.

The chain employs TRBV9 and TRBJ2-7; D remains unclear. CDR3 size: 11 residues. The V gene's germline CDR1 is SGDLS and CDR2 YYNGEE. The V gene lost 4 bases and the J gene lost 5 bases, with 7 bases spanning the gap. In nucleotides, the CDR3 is TGTGCCAGCAGCCCAGGTGACGAGCAGTACTTC. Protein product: CASSPGDEQYF.

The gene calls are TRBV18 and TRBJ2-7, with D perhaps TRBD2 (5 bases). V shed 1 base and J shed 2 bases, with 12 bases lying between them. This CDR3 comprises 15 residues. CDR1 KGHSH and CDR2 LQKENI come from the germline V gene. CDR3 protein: CASSPQSTGAYEQYF. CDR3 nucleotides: TGTGCCAGCTCACCACAATCCACCGGGGCCTACGAGCAGTACTTC.

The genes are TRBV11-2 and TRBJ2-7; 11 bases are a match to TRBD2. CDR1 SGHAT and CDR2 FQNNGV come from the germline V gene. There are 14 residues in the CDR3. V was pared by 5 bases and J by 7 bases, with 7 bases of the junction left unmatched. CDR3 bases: TGTGCCAGCAGCCTTCTTCGGACTAGCGGGGAGCAGTACTTC. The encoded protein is CASSLLRTSGEQYF.

In nucleotides, the CDR3 is TGTGCCAGCAGGCTACAGGGAGGGGGAAATTCACCCCTCCACTTT. This encodes CASRLQGGGNSPLHF. The V gene is TRBV28, the J gene TRBJ1-6, with D possibly being TRBD1 (6 bases). The CDR3 runs to 15 residues. V lost 6 bases, J lost 7 bases, and 16 bases lay in between. The V gene's germline CDR1 is MDHEN and CDR2 SYDVKM.

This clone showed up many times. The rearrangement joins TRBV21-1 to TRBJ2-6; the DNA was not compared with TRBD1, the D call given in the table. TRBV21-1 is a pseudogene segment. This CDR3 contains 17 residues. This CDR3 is CASSRLVTSSGANVLTF. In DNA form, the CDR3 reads TGTGCCAGCAGCCGCCTCGTTACCAGCTCTGGGGCCAACGTCCTGACTTTC.

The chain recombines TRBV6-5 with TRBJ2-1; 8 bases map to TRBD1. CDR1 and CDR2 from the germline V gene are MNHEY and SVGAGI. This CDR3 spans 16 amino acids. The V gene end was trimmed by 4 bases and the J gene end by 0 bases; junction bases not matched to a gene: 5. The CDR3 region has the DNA TGTGCCAGCAGTTCCTGGACAGGGTTCTCCTACAATGAGCAGTTCTTC. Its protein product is CASSSWTGFSYNEQFF.

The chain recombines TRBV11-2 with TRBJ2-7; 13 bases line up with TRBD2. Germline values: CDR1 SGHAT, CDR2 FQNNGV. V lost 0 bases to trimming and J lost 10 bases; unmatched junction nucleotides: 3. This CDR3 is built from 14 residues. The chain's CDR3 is CASSLDGTSGDQYF. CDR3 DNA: TGTGCCAGCAGCTTAGACGGGACTAGCGGGGATCAGTACTTC.

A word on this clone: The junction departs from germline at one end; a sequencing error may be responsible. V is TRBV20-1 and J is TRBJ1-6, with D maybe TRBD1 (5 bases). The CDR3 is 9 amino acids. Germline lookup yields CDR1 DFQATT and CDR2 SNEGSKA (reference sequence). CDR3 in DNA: TGCACCCCCGAGAGGCGGGGGGGTTTT. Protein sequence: CTPERRGGF.

In DNA, the CDR3 is TGTGCCAGCAGCTGGGCCGGGACAGATAATCAGCCCCAGCATTTT. Translated: CASSWAGTDNQPQHF. The chain carries TRBV3-1 (or the pseudogene TRBV3-2) and TRBJ1-5; TRBD1 aligns across 7 bases. Germline V gene lookup returns CDR1 LGHDT and CDR2 YNNKEL (reference sequence). The CDR3 runs to 15 residues. The junction had 8 bases not matched to a gene; V was cut back by 5 bases and J by 4 bases.

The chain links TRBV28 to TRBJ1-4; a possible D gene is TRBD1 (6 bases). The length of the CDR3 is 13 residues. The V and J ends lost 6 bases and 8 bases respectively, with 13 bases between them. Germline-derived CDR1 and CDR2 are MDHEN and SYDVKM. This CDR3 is CASRQGSLEKLFF. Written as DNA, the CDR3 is TGTGCCAGCAGACAGGGTAGTTTAGAAAAACTGTTTTTT.

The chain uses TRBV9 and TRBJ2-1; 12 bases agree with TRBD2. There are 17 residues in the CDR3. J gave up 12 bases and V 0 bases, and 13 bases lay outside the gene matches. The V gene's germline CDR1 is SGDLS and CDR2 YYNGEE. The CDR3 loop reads CASSVGGGLAGSRGQFF. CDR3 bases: TGTGCCAGCAGCGTAGGGGGGGGACTAGCGGGTTCCCGAGGGCAGTTCTTC.

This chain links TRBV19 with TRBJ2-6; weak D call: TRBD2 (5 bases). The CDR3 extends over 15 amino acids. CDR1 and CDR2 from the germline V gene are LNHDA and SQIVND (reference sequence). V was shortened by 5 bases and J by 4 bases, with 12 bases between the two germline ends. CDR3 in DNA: TGTGCCAGTAGTTTCCGCCGGGGAGGGGCCAACGTCCTGACTTTC. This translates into CASSFRRGGANVLTF.

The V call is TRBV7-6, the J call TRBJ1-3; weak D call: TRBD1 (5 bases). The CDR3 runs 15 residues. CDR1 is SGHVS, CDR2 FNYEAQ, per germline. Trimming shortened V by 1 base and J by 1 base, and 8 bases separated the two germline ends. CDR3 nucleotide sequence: TGTGCCAGCAGCTTAGTGTCAGGGTCTGGAAACACCATATATTTT. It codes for CASSLVSGSGNTIYF. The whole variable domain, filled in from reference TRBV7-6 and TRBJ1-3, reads GAGVSQSPRYKVTKRGQDVALRCDPISGHVSLYWYRQALGQGPEFLTYFNYEAQQDKSGLPNDRFSAERPEGSISTLTIQRTEQRDSAMYRCASSLVSGSGNTIYFGEGSWLTVV.

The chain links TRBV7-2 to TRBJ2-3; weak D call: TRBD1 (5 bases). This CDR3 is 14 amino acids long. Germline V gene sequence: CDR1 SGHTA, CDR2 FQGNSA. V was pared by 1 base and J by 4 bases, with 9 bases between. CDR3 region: CASSLGRGPDTQYF. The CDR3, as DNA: TGTGCCAGCAGCTTAGGAAGGGGCCCAGATACGCAGTATTTT.

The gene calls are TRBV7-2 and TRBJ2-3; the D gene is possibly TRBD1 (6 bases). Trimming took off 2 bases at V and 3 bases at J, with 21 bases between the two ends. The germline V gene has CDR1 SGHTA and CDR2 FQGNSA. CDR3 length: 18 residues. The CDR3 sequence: CASSLWTAGAKSTDTQYF. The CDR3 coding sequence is TGTGCCAGCAGCTTATGGACCGCAGGGGCGAAATCGACAGATACGCAGTATTTT.

In nucleotides, the CDR3 is TGTGCCAGCAGCTCCCCGGACAGGTTGAATCTATTGGCCATCACTGAAGCTTTCTTT. This sequence encodes CASSSPDRLNLLAITEAFF. This rearrangement joins TRBV11-2 to TRBJ1-1, with 7 bases lining up with TRBD1. The CDR3 is 19 amino acids. Germline loops: CDR1 SGHAT, CDR2 FQNNGV. V lost 4 bases, J lost 4 bases, and 21 bases stayed unmatched.

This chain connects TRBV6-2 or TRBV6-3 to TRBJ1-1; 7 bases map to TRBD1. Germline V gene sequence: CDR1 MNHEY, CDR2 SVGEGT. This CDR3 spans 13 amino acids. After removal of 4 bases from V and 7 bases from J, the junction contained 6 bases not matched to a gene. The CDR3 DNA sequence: TGTGCCAGCAGTTTGGGGCACAGGGGTGAAGCTTTCTTT. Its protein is CASSLGHRGEAFF.